This TCR beta chain was captured in a study of blood T cell repertoires in COVID-19. For the study at large: Acute and convalescent COVID-19 samples came from the United States, Italy and Spain. From T cells, B-cell-depleted T cells, or PBMCs came the material, which was cDNA or gDNA.

Authors' methods: How many nucleated cells were present was estimated from reference gene primer amplification. Sequenced by immunoSEQ multiplex PCR; TCRdb stores in-frame clones only, minus some. V and J calls plus clone size are reproduced from that table; the DNA served to infer D and trimming. The data contain under 150,000 clones, 69% of them singletons. Trimming removed 3 bases at V and 0 bases at J, with 5 bases between. CDR3 length: 14 amino acids. Germline CDR1 is LNHDA and CDR2 is SQIVND (reference sequence). This clone was recorded a few times. This clonotype originated in a woman between 65 and 79 years old with acute or convalescent COVID-19. This chain connects TRBV19 to TRBJ2-2; D is unresolved. What was sequenced was peripheral blood. CDR3: CASSMQANTGELFF. In DNA, the CDR3 is TGTGCCAGTAGTATGCAGGCGAACACCGGGGAGCTGTTTTTT. The full variable domain, with the rest looked up from reference TRBV19 and TRBJ2-2, is DGGITQSPKYLFRKEGQNVTLSCEQNLNHDAMYWYRQDPGQGLRLIYYSQIVNDFQKGDIAEGYSVSREKKESFPLTVTSAQKNPTAFYLCASSMQANTGELFFGEGSRLTVL.